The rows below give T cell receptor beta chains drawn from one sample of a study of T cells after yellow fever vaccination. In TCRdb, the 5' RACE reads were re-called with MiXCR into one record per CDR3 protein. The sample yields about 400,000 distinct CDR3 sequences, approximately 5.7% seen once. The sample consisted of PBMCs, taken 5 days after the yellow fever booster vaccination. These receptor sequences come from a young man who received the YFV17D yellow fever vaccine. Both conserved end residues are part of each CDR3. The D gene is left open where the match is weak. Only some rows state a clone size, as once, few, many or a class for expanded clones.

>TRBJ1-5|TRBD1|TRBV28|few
CASSLWDREQPQHF
TGTGCCAGCAGTTTATGGGACAGGGAACAGCCCCAGCATTTT
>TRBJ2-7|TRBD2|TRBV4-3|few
CASSHSYSGRSYEQYF
TGCGCCAGCAGCCATAGTTATAGCGGGAGAAGCTACGAGCAGTACTTC
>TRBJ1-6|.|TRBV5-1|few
CASSLRGSDSPLHF
TGCGCCAGCAGCCTGCGGGGGTCGGATTCACCCCTCCACTTT
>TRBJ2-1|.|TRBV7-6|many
CASSLALATSSYNEQFF
TGTGCCAGCAGCTTAGCGCTAGCTACAAGCTCCTACAATGAGCAGTTCTTC
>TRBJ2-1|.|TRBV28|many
CASGQFYNEQFF
TGTGCCAGCGGGCAGTTCTACAATGAGCAGTTCTTC
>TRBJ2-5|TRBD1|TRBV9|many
CASSAFGTGKETQYF
TGTGCCAGCAGCGCGTTTGGGACAGGGAAAGAGACCCAGTACTTC
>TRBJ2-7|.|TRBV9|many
CASSDGPSSYEQYF
TGTGCCAGCAGCGACGGACCGAGCTCCTACGAGCAGTACTTC
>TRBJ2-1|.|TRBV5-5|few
CASSGGLSNEQFF
TGTGCCAGCAGCGGGGGACTGAGCAATGAGCAGTTCTTC
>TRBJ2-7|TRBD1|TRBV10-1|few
CASSESGRGWEQYF
TGCGCCAGCAGTGAGTCCGGCAGGGGGTGGGAGCAGTACTTC
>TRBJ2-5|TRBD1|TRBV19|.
CASSSDRGQETQYF
TGTGCCAGTAGTTCTGACAGGGGCCAAGAGACCCAGTACTTC
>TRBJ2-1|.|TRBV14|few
CASSQWTRPSSYNEQFF
TGTGCCAGCAGCCAATGGACTCGGCCGAGCTCCTACAATGAGCAGTTCTTC
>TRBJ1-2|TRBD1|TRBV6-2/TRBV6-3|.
CASSHRGQDGYTF
TGTGCCAGCAGTCACAGGGGGCAGGATGGCTACACCTTC
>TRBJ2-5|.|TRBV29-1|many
CSVDMAVKETQYF
TGCAGCGTTGATATGGCAGTAAAAGAGACCCAGTACTTC
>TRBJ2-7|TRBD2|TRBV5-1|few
CASSLGVAGNYEQYF
TGCGCCAGCAGCTTGGGAGTAGCGGGGAACTACGAGCAGTACTTC
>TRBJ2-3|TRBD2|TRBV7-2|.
CASSTHLAASTDTQYF
TGTGCCAGCAGCACACACCTAGCGGCTAGCACAGATACGCAGTATTTT
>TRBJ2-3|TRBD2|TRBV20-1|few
CSARASGSWGATDTQYF
TGCAGTGCTAGAGCTAGCGGGAGTTGGGGGGCCACAGATACGCAGTATTTT
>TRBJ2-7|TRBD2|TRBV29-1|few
CSVAVGGFSYF
TGCAGCGTTGCCGTGGGAGGGTTCTCGTACTTC
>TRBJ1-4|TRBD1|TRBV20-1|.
CSATPGTGGEKLFF
TGCAGTGCAACCCCCGGGACAGGGGGCGAAAAACTGTTTTTT
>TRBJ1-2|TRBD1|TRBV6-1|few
CASSEAYTGTGIYGYTF
TGTGCCAGCAGTGAAGCTTACACCGGGACAGGGATATATGGCTACACCTTC
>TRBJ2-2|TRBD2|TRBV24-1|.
CATSDSPGASGGELFF
TGTGCCACCAGTGATTCACCCGGGGCTAGCGGCGGGGAGCTGTTTTTT
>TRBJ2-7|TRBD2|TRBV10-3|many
CAISESRLAEAYEQYF
TGTGCCATCAGTGAGTCGAGACTAGCGGAGGCCTACGAGCAGTACTTC
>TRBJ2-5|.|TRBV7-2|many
CASSLSSGQETQYF
TGTGCCAGCAGCTTATCGTCGGGCCAAGAGACCCAGTACTTC
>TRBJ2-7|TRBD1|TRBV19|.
CASSIKPGGDYEQYF
TGTGCCAGTAGTATAAAGCCAGGGGGAGATTACGAGCAGTACTTC
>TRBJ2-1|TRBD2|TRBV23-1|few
CASSGGREGEQFF
TGCGCCAGCAGTGGCGGGAGGGAGGGTGAGCAGTTCTTC
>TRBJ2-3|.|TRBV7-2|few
CASSFRRDVTDTQYF
TGTGCCAGCAGCTTTCGGCGGGATGTCACAGATACGCAGTATTTT
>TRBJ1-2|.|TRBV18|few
CASSPEKLHGYTF
TGTGCCAGCTCTCCCGAAAAGTTGCACGGCTACACCTTC
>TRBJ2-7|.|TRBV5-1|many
CASSLELGSPSYEQYF
TGCGCCAGCAGCTTGGAATTGGGGAGCCCCTCCTACGAGCAGTACTTC